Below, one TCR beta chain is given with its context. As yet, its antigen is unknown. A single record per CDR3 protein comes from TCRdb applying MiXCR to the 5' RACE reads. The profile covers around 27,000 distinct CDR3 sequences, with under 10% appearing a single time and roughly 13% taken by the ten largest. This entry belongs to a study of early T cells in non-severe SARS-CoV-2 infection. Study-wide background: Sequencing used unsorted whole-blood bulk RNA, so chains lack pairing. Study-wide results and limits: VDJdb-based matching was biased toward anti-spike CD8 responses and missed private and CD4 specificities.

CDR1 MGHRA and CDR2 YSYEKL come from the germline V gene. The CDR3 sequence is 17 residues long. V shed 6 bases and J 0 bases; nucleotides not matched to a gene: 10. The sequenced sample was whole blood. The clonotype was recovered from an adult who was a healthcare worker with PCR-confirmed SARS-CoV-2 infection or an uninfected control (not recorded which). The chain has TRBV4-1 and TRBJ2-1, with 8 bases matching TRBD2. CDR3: CASRDYSGVSSYNEQFF. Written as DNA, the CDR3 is TGCGCCAGCAGGGATTATAGCGGGGTAAGCTCCTACAATGAGCAGTTCTTC.